This T cell receptor (beta chain) was identified in a study of T cells after yellow fever vaccination. Study-level information: It was SMART-Seq v4 Ultra Low Input that prepared the fractions with low cell numbers.

Germline V gene lookup returns CDR1 LNHDA and CDR2 SQIVND (reference sequence). The ends were cut back, 3 bases at V and 7 bases at J, with 12 bases in the middle. The CDR3 loop spans 13 amino acids. MiXCR, applied by TCRdb to the 5' RACE reads, yields one record per CDR3 protein. The table records 450,000 to 650,000 distinct CDR3 sequences, approximately 13% of them present only once. The chain employs TRBV19 and TRBJ2-5; D perhaps matches TRBD1 (6 bases). The material was PBMCs, obtained on the day of the yellow fever booster vaccination. This TCR came from a man aged 25-40 years who received the YFV17D yellow fever vaccine. Here the CDR3 DNA reads TGTGCCAGTAGTATTCCCAGAGGGGGGACCCAGTACTTC. Translated, it gives CASSIPRGGTQYF.